The 19 T cell receptor beta chains given below trace back to one sample, sequenced in a study of cytomegalovirus exposure and HLA in healthy donors. Generated by immunoSEQ multiplex PCR, the TCRdb table keeps only in-frame clones and is missing some. The table includes about 200,000 clones, 83% detected once. Sequenced sample: PBMCs. Every receptor here comes from a woman between 18 and 29 years old in good health and CMV-seronegative.

The chain employs TRBV4-1 and TRBJ1-3; perhaps TRBD1 as D (5 bases). Trimming stripped 1 base from V and 0 bases from J, with 16 bases between. Germline-derived CDR1 and CDR2 are MGHRA and YSYEKL. The CDR3 runs to 18 residues. CDR3 region: CASSQAGFRVGSGNTIYF. The CDR3 bases are TGCGCCAGCAGCCAAGCCGGATTCAGGGTCGGCTCTGGAAACACCATATATTTT.

V and J are TRBV23-1 and TRBJ1-2; D is ambiguous. TRBV23-1 is noted as an ORF with a role that remains uncertain. The V and J ends lost 10 bases and 4 bases respectively, with 10 bases between them. This CDR3 is built from 11 residues. The CDR3 DNA reads as TGCGCCAACCTGACGGTCTATGGCTACACCTTC. Protein sequence: CANLTVYGYTF.

The chain is built from TRBV7-7 and TRBJ2-1, with 7 bases lining up with TRBD2. Losses at the gene ends were 4 bases for V and 6 bases for J; bases not matched to a gene: 3. The CDR3 spans 13 residues. Germline V gene data show CDR1 as SSHAT and CDR2 as FNYEAQ (reference sequence). Written as DNA, the CDR3 is TGTGCCAGCAGCTCGGGGGAGGGCAATGAGCAGTTCTTC. Its translation: CASSSGEGNEQFF.

This chain connects TRBV19 to TRBJ2-6; no reliable D call. Germline CDR1 LNHDA, CDR2 SQIVND (reference sequence). There are 15 residues in the CDR3. V lost 3 bases, J lost 0 bases, and 6 bases lay in between. CDR3 nucleotide sequence: TGTGCCAGTAGTATTGGTCGCTCTGGGGCCAACGTCCTGACTTTC. It yields the protein CASSIGRSGANVLTF.

This clone was seen at least ten times. The V and J genes are TRBV15 and TRBJ1-4, with 7 bases identical to TRBD1. The V and J ends lost 0 bases and 5 bases, in that order; junction bases with no gene match: 6. The CDR3 has 16 amino acids. In germline, CDR1 is LNHNV, CDR2 YYDKDF (reference sequence). The CDR3 nucleotides are TGTGCCACCAGCAGAGATCTAGGGGGCGGGAATGAAAAACTGTTTTTT. This encodes CATSRDLGGGNEKLFF.

The CDR3 region is CASSRIGGNTEAFF. The CDR3 bases are TGTGCCAGCAGCCGGATTGGGGGTAACACTGAAGCTTTCTTT. The chain couples TRBV5-4 to TRBJ1-1; D is possibly TRBD1 (5 bases). The CDR3 contains 14 residues. CDR1 and CDR2 (germline): SGHNT, YYREEE (reference sequence). V lost 4 bases to trimming and J lost 2 bases, with 12 bases between them.

This chain joins TRBV10-3 and TRBJ2-7, with a tentative D call TRBD2 (6 bases). This CDR3 has 12 residues. Germline loops: CDR1 ENHRY, CDR2 SYGVKD. Deletions cut 9 bases from V and 6 bases from J, with 15 bases between. In DNA, the CDR3 is TGTGCCATGCGACCATACGGGGGCGAGCAGTACTTC. Translating gives CAMRPYGGEQYF.

This chain connects TRBV6-5 to TRBJ1-1; D gene ambiguous. CDR1 and CDR2 from the germline V gene are MNHEY and SVGAGI. V shed 2 bases and J shed 5 bases, with 15 bases lying between them. The CDR3 sequence is 15 residues long. CDR3 region: CASSYGSGVGTEAFF. CDR3 coding DNA: TGTGCCAGCAGTTACGGTTCCGGGGTAGGGACTGAAGCTTTCTTT.

This chain joins TRBV15 and TRBJ1-2; no clear D gene. CDR1 is LNHNV, CDR2 YYDKDF, per germline (reference sequence). The CDR3 has 14 residues. The V end lost 1 base, the J end lost 3 bases, and 9 bases lay between the germline ends. The DNA for the CDR3 is TGTGCCACCAGCAGAGGTGGCGGGGACTATGGCTACACCTTC. Translated: CATSRGGGDYGYTF.

This chain uses TRBV5-6 with TRBJ1-2; the D gene is possibly TRBD1 (5 bases). The CDR3 extends over 11 amino acids. V was pared by 3 bases and J by 11 bases, with 11 bases between. Germline V gene lookup returns CDR1 SGHDT and CDR2 YYEEEE. The CDR3 bases are TGTGCCAGCAGCTACGGGGGGTGGTACACCTTC. The encoded protein is CASSYGGWYTF. Using reference TRBV5-6 and TRBJ1-2 for the parts outside the CDR3, the full variable domain is DAGVTQSPTHLIKTRGQQVTLRCSPKSGHDTVSWYQQALGQGPQFIFQYYEEEERQRGNFPDRFSGHQFPNYSSELNVNALLLGDSALYLCASSYGGWYTFGSGTRLTVV.

V is TRBV6-1 and J is TRBJ1-2, with D possibly TRBD1 on 5 matching bases. Germline CDR1 and CDR2: MNHNS and SASEGT. The CDR3 extends over 17 amino acids. With 4 bases removed from V and 1 base from J, the gap between germline ends came to 19 bases. In DNA, the CDR3 is TGTGCCAGCAGTGTGGGACGTCCCCCGGGAGTTAACTATGGCTACACCTTC. Translated, it gives CASSVGRPPGVNYGYTF.

As regards this clone: This specimen includes other DNA sequences encoding the same CDR3. J is TRBJ1-3 and V is TRBV30, with D uncertain. CDR3 length: 12 amino acids. The V gene's germline CDR1 is GTSNPN and CDR2 SVGIG (reference sequence). With 0 bases removed from V and 3 bases from J, the gap between germline ends came to 3 bases. The CDR3 here is CAWSVGGNTIYF. In DNA, the CDR3 is TGTGCCTGGAGTGTAGGTGGAAACACCATATATTTT.

The rearrangement joins TRBV11-2 to TRBJ2-3, with D perhaps TRBD2 (6 bases). The germline gives CDR1 SGHAT, CDR2 FQNNGV. The CDR3 loop spans 15 amino acids. V was trimmed by 5 bases and J by 2 bases, leaving 14 bases between them. CDR3 nucleotides: TGTGCCAGCAGCCTATTGGGGGGACCCACAGATACGCAGTATTTT. This codes for CASSLLGGPTDTQYF.

The CDR3 region is CASSDARGSGYTF. As DNA, the CDR3 is TGCGCCAGCAGTGACGCCAGGGGTTCTGGCTACACCTTC. V gene TRBV10-2 combines with J gene TRBJ1-2; possible D gene TRBD1, 6 bases. This CDR3 contains 13 residues. Trimming cost V 3 bases and J 7 bases, with 12 bases left between them. Germline CDR1 WSHSY, CDR2 SAAADI.

This CDR3 is CASSEGRVTNEKLFF. In DNA, the CDR3 is TGTGCCAGCAGCGAAGGGAGGGTAACTAATGAAAAACTGTTTTTT. V is TRBV9 and J is TRBJ1-4; D gene ambiguous. Germline loops: CDR1 SGDLS, CDR2 YYNGEE. V dropped 3 bases and J dropped 1 base, with 10 bases sitting between them. CDR3 size: 15 residues.

The chain recombines TRBV19 with TRBJ1-2; D remains unclear. This CDR3 region has 12 residues. CDR1 and CDR2 (germline): LNHDA, SQIVND (reference sequence). The CDR3 region is CAQLFKAGGYTF. In DNA, the CDR3 is TGTGCTCAGCTCTTTAAGGCCGGTGGCTACACCTTC.

This clone is a singleton in its sample. The V call is TRBV2, the J call TRBJ2-7; TRBD2 matches 7 bases. The CDR3 runs 12 residues. The germline V gene has CDR1 SNHLY and CDR2 FYNNEI. V lost 6 bases, J lost 4 bases, and 3 bases stayed unmatched. CDR3 sequence reads: CASRVGGYEQYF. CDR3 nucleotide sequence: TGTGCCAGCAGGGTCGGGGGGTACGAGCAGTACTTC.

The chain uses TRBV6-5 and TRBJ2-1; 7 bases fit TRBD1. Germline V gene lookup returns CDR1 MNHEY and CDR2 SVGAGI. V lost 10 bases and J lost 0; bases outside the gene matches: 3. This CDR3 spans 13 amino acids. CDR3 coding DNA: TGTGCCACCCGACAGGGCTCCTACAATGAGCAGTTCTTC. Translated: CATRQGSYNEQFF.

The chain is built from TRBV30 and TRBJ2-3; the D is unclear. V was cut by 4 bases and J by 0 bases, with 14 bases left in between. Germline V gives CDR1 GTSNPN, CDR2 SVGIG (reference sequence). This CDR3 contains 15 residues. The CDR3 protein is CAWTPPADSTDTQYF. The CDR3 DNA is TGTGCCTGGACTCCCCCGGCGGATAGCACAGATACGCAGTATTTT.